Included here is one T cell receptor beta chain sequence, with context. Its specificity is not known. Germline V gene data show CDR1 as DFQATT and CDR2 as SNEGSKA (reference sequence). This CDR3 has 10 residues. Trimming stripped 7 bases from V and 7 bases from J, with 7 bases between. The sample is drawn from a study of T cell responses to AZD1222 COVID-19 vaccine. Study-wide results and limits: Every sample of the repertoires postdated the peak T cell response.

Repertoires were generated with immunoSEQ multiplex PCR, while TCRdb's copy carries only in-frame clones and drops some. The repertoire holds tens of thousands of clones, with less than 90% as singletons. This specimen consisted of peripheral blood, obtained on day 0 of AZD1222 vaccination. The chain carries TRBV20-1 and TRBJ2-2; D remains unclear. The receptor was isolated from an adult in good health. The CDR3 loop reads CSVWIGELFF. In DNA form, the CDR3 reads TGCAGTGTTTGGATCGGGGAGCTGTTTTTT.